Below, one TCR beta chain is given with its context. The data were produced by immunoSEQ multiplex PCR, yet TCRdb's version contains in-frame clones alone and is incomplete. The sample has 100,000 to 150,000 clones; roughly 95% are singletons. Germline CDR1 reads MGHDK; CDR2 reads SYGVNS. V was cut by 5 bases and J by 4 bases, with 11 bases left in between. The CDR3 contains 13 residues. This specimen belongs to a study of cytomegalovirus exposure and HLA in healthy donors. This receptor was identified in a man younger than 35 in good health and CMV-seronegative. The sequenced sample was PBMCs. The chain joins TRBV25-1 to TRBJ1-1; D may be TRBD1 (6 bases). CDR3: CASSRGGATEAFF. DNA of the CDR3: TGTGCCAGCAGTAGAGGGGGAGCCACTGAAGCTTTCTTT.